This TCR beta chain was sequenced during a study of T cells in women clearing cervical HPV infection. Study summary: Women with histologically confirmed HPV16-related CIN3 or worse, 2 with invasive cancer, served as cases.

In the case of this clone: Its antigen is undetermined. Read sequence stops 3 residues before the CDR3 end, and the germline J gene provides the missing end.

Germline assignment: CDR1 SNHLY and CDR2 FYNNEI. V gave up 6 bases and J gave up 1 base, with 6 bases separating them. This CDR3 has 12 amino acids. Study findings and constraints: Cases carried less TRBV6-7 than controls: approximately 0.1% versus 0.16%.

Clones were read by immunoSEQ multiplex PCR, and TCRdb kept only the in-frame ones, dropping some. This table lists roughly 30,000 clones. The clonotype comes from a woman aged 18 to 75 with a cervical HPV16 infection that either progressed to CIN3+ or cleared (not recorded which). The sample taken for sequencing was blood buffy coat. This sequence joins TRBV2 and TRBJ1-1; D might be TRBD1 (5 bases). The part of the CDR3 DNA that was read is TGTGCCAGCAGGCAGGGGAACACTGAA. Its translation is CASRQGNTE. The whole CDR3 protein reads CASRQGNTEAFF.